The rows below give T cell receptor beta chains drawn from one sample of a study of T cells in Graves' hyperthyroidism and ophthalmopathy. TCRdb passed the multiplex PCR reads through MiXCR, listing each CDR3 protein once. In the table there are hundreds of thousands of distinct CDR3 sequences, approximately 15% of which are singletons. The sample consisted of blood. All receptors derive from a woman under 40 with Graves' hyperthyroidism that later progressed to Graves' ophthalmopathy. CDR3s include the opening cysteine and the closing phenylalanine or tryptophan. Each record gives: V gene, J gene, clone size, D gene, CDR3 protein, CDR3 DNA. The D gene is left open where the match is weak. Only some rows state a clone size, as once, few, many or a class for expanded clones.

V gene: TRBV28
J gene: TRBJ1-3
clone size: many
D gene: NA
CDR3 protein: CASSLRDSGGGNTIYF
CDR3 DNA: TGTGCCAGCAGTTTAAGGGACTCGGGAGGTGGAAACACCATATATTTT

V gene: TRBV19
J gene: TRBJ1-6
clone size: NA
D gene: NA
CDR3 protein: CASSIEVINSPLHF
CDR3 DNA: TGTGCCAGTAGTATCGAGGTCATTAATTCACCCCTCCACTTT

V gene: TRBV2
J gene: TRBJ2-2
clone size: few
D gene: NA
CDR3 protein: CASSEITGNTGELSF
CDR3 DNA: TGTGCCAGCAGTGAAATAACAGGGAACACCGGGGAGCTGTCTTTT

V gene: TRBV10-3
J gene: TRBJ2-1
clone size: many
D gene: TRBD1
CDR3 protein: CATGQGGNEQFF
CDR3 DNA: TGTGCCACCGGACAGGGAGGAAATGAGCAGTTCTTC

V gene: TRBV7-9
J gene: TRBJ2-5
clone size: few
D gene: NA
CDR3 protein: CASSLLGTQKETQYF
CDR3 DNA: TGTGCCAGCAGCTTATTGGGGACACAGAAAGAGACCCAGTACTTC

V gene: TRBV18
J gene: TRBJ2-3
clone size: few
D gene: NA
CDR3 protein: CASSPGQSSTDTQYF
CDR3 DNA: TGTGCCAGCTCTCCTGGACAGTCTAGCACAGATACGCAGTATTTT

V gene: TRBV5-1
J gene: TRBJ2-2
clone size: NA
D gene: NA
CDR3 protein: CASGLQGSTQSGELFF
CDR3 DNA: TGCGCCAGCGGTCTACAGGGCTCTACCCAGTCCGGGGAGCTGTTTTTT

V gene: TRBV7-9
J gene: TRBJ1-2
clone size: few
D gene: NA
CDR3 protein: CASRPGPAYTF
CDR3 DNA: TGTGCCAGCAGACCTGGACCCGCCTACACCTTC

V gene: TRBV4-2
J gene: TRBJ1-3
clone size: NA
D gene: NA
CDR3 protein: CASSQESREDTIYF
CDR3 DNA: TGTGCCAGCAGCCAAGAGTCCAGGGAAGACACCATATATTTT

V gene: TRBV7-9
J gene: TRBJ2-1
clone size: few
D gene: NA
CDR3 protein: CASSFRFEIQKDNEQFF
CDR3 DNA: TGTGCCAGCAGCTTTAGGTTTGAGATCCAAAAAGACAATGAGCAGTTCTTC

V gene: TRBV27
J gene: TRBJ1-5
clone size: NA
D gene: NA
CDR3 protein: CASTPPRGSSNQPQHF
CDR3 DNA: TGTGCCAGCACTCCCCCAAGAGGGTCTAGCAATCAGCCCCAGCATTTT

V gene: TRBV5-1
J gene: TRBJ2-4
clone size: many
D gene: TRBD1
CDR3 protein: CASSLTAGGENIQYF
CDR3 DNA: TGCGCCAGCAGCCTTACTGCAGGGGGAGAAAACATTCAGTACTTC

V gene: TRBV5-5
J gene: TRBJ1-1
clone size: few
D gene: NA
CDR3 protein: CASSLHLDTEAFF
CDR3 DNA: TGTGCCAGCAGCTTGCATCTGGACACTGAAGCTTTCTTT

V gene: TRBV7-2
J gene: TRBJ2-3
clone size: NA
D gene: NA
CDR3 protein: CASSSQPSTDTQYF
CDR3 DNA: TGTGCCAGCAGCTCCCAGCCCAGCACAGATACGCAGTATTTT

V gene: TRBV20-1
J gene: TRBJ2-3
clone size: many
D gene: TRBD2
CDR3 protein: CSARDLGLADTDTQYF
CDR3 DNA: TGCAGTGCTAGAGATTTGGGACTAGCGGACACAGATACGCAGTATTTT

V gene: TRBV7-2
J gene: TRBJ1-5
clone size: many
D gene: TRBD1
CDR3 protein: CASSLYGTDNQPQHF
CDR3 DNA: TGTGCCAGCAGCTTATACGGGACAGATAATCAGCCCCAGCATTTT

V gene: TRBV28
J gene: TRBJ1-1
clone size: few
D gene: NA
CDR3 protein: CASRMTDTEAFF
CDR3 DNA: TGTGCCAGCAGGATGACGGACACTGAAGCTTTCTTT

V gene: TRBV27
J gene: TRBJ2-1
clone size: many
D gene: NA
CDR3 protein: CASSYGSSHNEQFF
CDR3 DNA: TGTGCCAGCAGTTACGGGAGTTCCCACAATGAGCAGTTCTTC

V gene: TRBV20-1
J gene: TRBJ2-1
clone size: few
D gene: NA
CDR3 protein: CSARDPDSQSSYNEQFF
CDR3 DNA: TGCAGTGCTAGAGACCCTGACTCGCAGAGTTCCTACAATGAGCAGTTCTTC

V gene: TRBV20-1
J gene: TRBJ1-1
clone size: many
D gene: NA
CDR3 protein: CSARGRTGVNTEAFF
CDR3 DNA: TGCAGTGCTAGGGGGCGGACCGGGGTGAACACTGAAGCTTTCTTT

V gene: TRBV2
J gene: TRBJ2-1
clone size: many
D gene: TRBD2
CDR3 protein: CASSPGTSGKYNEQFF
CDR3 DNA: TGTGCCAGCAGTCCCGGGACTAGCGGGAAGTACAATGAGCAGTTCTTC

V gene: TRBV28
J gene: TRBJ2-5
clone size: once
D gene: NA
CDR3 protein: CASSLIRERETQYF
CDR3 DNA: TGTGCCAGCAGTTTAATCAGGGAGAGAGAGACCCAGTACTTC

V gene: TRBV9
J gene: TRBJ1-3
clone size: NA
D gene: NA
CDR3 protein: CASRAGSGNTIYF
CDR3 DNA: TGTGCCAGCAGGGCCGGCTCTGGAAACACCATATATTTT

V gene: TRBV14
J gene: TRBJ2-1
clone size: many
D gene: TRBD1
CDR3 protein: CASRDRAYNEQFF
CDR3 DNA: TGTGCCAGCCGGGACAGGGCCTACAATGAGCAGTTCTTC